Here is one T cell receptor (beta chain) with its context. Its antigen is still unknown. This entry belongs to a study of lymphopenia after photon versus proton radiotherapy. Study-level points and caveats: Proton therapy kept repertoires fairly stable, unlike photons, which gained effector/memory cells.

Profiled with immunoSEQ multiplex PCR; TCRdb holds only in-frame clones, not every one. Here the sample spans about 58,000 clones, approximately 84% being singletons. The CDR3 has 14 residues. Trimming removed 3 bases at V and 0 bases at J, with 8 bases between. The germline gives CDR1 MDHEN, CDR2 SYDVKM. J is TRBJ1-2 and V is TRBV28; no reliable D call. The receptor's source is a man aged 55 to 70 with pancreatic cancer. The specimen was peripheral blood, collected from a patient treated with proton-based radiotherapy. CDR3 loop: CASSLGRANYGYTF. Written as DNA, the CDR3 is TGTGCCAGCAGTTTGGGCAGAGCTAACTATGGCTACACCTTC.